Below are 8 T cell receptor beta chains sequenced from a single sample in a study of shared clonotypes between healthy human individuals. Clones were sequenced by immunoSEQ multiplex PCR, and TCRdb holds only the in-frame ones, with some missing. The repertoire includes some 320,000 clones, around 86% of them detected once, and under 20% sits in the top ten. The sequenced material came from memory CD8+ T cells sorted from blood. Subset here: CD45RO+ cells pooled with CCR7-negative TemRA cells. The source of these receptors is a man younger than 30 in good health.

The V gene is TRBV4-1, the J gene TRBJ2-1, with unresolved D. CDR3 length: 17 amino acids. With 3 bases removed from V and 0 bases from J, the gap between germline ends came to 15 bases. Germline lookup yields CDR1 MGHRA and CDR2 YSYEKL. CDR3 residues: CASSQGPLPSSYNEQFF. The CDR3 bases are TGCGCCAGCAGCCAGGGCCCCCTCCCGAGCTCCTACAATGAGCAGTTCTTC.

This clone has only one observation. The gene calls are TRBV4-1 and TRBJ1-6; D is uncertain. CDR3 length: 14 amino acids. Trimming removed 4 bases from V and 6 bases from J, with 10 bases in between. Per germline, CDR1 MGHRA and CDR2 YSYEKL. Written as DNA, the CDR3 is TGCGCCAGCAGCCTAGTCGATTTTAATTCACCCCTCCACTTT. Amino acids: CASSLVDFNSPLHF.

V usage is TRBV5-1 and J usage is TRBJ1-4; 8 positions agree with TRBD1. Germline CDR1 reads SGHRS; CDR2 reads YFSETQ. CDR3 length equals 13 residues. V lost 7 bases to trimming and J lost 8 bases; unmatched junction nucleotides: 7. The CDR3 bases are TGCGCCAGCCGGACAGGGACGAGAGAAAAACTGTTTTTT. It encodes CASRTGTREKLFF.

V is TRBV10-2 and J is TRBJ2-7, with TRBD2 matching 7 bases. The CDR3 is 15 residues long. Germline CDR1 WSHSY, CDR2 SAAADI. With 7 bases clipped from V and 1 base from J, the junction kept 10 bases outside the gene matches. The CDR3 sequence is CASKGSGAASYEQYF. The DNA for the CDR3 is TGCGCCAGCAAAGGGAGCGGGGCCGCTTCCTACGAGCAGTACTTC.

The chain links TRBV25-1 to TRBJ2-7; D might be TRBD2 (6 bases). Germline CDR1 is MGHDK and CDR2 is SYGVNS. This CDR3 has 14 amino acids. The V end was cut by 5 bases, the J end by 3 bases, with 14 bases between. CDR3 sequence (DNA): TGTGCCAGCAGTATAGCTAGCGCGGACTACGAGCAGTACTTC. Translation: CASSIASADYEQYF.

The V call is TRBV4-3, the J call TRBJ2-2, with 11 bases that match TRBD2. This CDR3 is built from 17 residues. Germline CDR1 is LGHNA and CDR2 is YSLEER. V gave up 3 bases and J gave up 6 bases; unmatched junction bases: 9. CDR3: CASSQTPGLADSGELFF. In DNA form, the CDR3 reads TGCGCCAGCAGCCAGACCCCGGGACTAGCGGATTCCGGGGAGCTGTTTTTT.

The chain couples TRBV14 to TRBJ1-2; D is uncertain. Trimming removed 5 bases from V and 2 bases from J, with 18 bases in between. This CDR3 comprises 16 residues. Germline V gives CDR1 SGHDN, CDR2 FVKESK. DNA of the CDR3: TGTGCCAGCAGCACGCGAGAACCGACACAAAACTATGGCTACACCTTC. As protein: CASSTREPTQNYGYTF. The full variable domain, with the rest looked up from reference TRBV14 and TRBJ1-2, is EAGVTQFPSHSVIEKGQTVTLRCDPISGHDNLYWYRRVMGKEIKFLLHFVKESKQDESGMPNNRFLAERTGGTYSTLKVQPAELEDSGVYFCASSTREPTQNYGYTFGSGTRLTVV.

The chain carries TRBV2 and TRBJ2-3, with TRBD2 matching 8 bases. This CDR3 has 15 residues. CDR1 and CDR2 (germline): SNHLY, FYNNEI. Trimming removed 7 bases from V and 1 base from J; junction bases left unmatched: 7. CDR3: CASIVRTSRTDTQYF. The CDR3 region has the DNA TGTGCCAGCATCGTTCGGACTAGCCGCACAGATACGCAGTATTTT.